This TCR beta chain was captured by sequencing in a study of blood T cell repertoires in COVID-19. Study details: Whether acute or convalescent, the COVID-19 samples came from the United States, Italy and Spain. PBMCs, B-cell-depleted T cells, or T cells provided the cDNA or gDNA that made up the material.

Original data processing: The authors estimated nucleated cell counts from reference gene primer amplification. Profiling relied on immunoSEQ multiplex PCR, and the TCRdb table lists in-frame clones only, not all of them. D and trimming come from the DNA, and the V and J calls and clone size come from that table. The sample lists about 240,000 clones; roughly nine tenths were seen once. Trimming took 6 bases from V and 4 from J, leaving 13 bases between them. This CDR3 spans 15 amino acids. The V gene's germline CDR1 is MNHEY and CDR2 SVGAGI. This sequence was found in a man in his fifties or sixties who had recovered from COVID-19. The sequencing sample was made of peripheral blood. The V gene is TRBV6-5, the J gene TRBJ1-6, with D possibly being TRBD1 (6 bases). CDR3 residues: CASRWTAQYNSPLHF. The CDR3 bases are TGTGCCAGCAGGTGGACAGCCCAATATAATTCACCCCTCCACTTT.